This TCR beta chain was identified during a study of cytomegalovirus exposure and HLA in healthy donors. Points from the study as a whole: The only immune exposure information that was available was CMV serostatus. Another analysis was done later, and it associated roughly 15,000 TCR beta sequences with HLA alleles at 0.05 false discovery rate.

Note on this clone: Its antigen is as yet unknown.

The CDR3 length is 16 residues. Germline V gene lookup returns CDR1 SGHNT and CDR2 YYREEE (reference sequence). The junction had 3 bases not matched to a gene; V was cut back by 0 bases and J by 1 base. PCR employed 60 Vbeta and 13 Jbeta primers. In the original workflow: Roughly 11 million of the approximately 80 million unique TCR beta chains counted in a later analysis were shared. The assay was immunoSEQ multiplex PCR, and TCRdb's table has in-frame clones only and misses some. V and J calls and clone size come straight from that table; D and trimming were deduced from the DNA. This table holds roughly 150,000 clones, over 60% found once.

The chain couples TRBV5-4 to TRBJ2-2; 7 bases align to TRBD1. The sequencing sample was made of PBMCs. The TCR sequence derives from a man aged 35 to 55 in good health and CMV-seropositive. This chain's CDR3 is CASSLVRTGNTGELFF. Written as DNA, the CDR3 is TGTGCCAGCAGCTTGGTTAGGACAGGGAACACCGGGGAGCTGTTTTTT.